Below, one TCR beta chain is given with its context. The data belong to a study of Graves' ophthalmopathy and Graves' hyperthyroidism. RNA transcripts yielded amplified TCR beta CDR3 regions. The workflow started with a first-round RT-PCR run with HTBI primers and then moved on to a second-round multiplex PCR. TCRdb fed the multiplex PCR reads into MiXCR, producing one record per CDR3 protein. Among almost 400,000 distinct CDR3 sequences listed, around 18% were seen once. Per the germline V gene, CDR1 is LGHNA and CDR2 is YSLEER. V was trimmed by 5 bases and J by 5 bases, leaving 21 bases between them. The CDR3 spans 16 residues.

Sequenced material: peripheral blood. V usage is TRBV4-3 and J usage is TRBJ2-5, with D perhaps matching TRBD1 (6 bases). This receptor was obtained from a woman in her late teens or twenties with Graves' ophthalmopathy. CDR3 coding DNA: TGCGCCAGCAGCAGTAGTATCGACAGGAAAAGGGAGACCCAGTACTTC. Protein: CASSSSIDRKRETQYF.